This T cell receptor (beta chain) was profiled in a study of blood T cell repertoires in COVID-19. Sequenced by immunoSEQ multiplex PCR; TCRdb stores in-frame clones only, minus some. The profile shows approximately 210,000 clones, about 90% of them singletons. V was clipped by 1 base and J by 8 bases, with 15 bases between them. Per the germline V gene, CDR1 is SEHNR and CDR2 is FQNEAQ (reference sequence). The CDR3 extends over 15 amino acids. This receptor was identified in a man between 25 and 39 years old with acute or convalescent COVID-19. The rearrangement joins TRBV7-9 to TRBJ2-4; D might be TRBD2 (6 bases). The sample consisted of peripheral blood. This CDR3 is CASSLGGGSADIQYF. In nucleotides, the CDR3 is TGTGCCAGCAGCTTAGGTGGGGGGTCGGCGGACATTCAGTACTTC.